This T cell receptor beta chain was recorded in a study of blood T cell repertoires in COVID-19. Study details: From the United States, Italy and Spain came samples of acute and convalescent COVID-19. The cDNA or gDNA used as material had been derived from T cells, B-cell-depleted T cells, or PBMCs.

The germline CDR1 and CDR2 sequences are SEHNR and FQNEAQ (reference sequence). Trimming pared 5 bases from V and 5 bases from J, leaving 9 bases between. The CDR3 extends over 12 amino acids. In the original analysis: Scientists estimated how many nucleated cells there were by amplifying reference gene primers. The method was immunoSEQ multiplex PCR; TCRdb's version includes in-frame clones alone and lacks a portion of them. The DNA was the basis for D and trimming; V, J and clone size are from that table. The repertoire has about 140,000 clones, around 80% of them found once; the top ten carry around 4.8%.

The sequence was obtained from a woman older than 75 with active or convalescent COVID-19. The sample taken for sequencing was peripheral blood. This chain joins TRBV7-9 and TRBJ1-2, with a tentative D call TRBD1 (6 bases). The CDR3 DNA follows: TGTGCCAGCAGCCAAGGACAGTATGGCTACACCTTC. As protein: CASSQGQYGYTF.